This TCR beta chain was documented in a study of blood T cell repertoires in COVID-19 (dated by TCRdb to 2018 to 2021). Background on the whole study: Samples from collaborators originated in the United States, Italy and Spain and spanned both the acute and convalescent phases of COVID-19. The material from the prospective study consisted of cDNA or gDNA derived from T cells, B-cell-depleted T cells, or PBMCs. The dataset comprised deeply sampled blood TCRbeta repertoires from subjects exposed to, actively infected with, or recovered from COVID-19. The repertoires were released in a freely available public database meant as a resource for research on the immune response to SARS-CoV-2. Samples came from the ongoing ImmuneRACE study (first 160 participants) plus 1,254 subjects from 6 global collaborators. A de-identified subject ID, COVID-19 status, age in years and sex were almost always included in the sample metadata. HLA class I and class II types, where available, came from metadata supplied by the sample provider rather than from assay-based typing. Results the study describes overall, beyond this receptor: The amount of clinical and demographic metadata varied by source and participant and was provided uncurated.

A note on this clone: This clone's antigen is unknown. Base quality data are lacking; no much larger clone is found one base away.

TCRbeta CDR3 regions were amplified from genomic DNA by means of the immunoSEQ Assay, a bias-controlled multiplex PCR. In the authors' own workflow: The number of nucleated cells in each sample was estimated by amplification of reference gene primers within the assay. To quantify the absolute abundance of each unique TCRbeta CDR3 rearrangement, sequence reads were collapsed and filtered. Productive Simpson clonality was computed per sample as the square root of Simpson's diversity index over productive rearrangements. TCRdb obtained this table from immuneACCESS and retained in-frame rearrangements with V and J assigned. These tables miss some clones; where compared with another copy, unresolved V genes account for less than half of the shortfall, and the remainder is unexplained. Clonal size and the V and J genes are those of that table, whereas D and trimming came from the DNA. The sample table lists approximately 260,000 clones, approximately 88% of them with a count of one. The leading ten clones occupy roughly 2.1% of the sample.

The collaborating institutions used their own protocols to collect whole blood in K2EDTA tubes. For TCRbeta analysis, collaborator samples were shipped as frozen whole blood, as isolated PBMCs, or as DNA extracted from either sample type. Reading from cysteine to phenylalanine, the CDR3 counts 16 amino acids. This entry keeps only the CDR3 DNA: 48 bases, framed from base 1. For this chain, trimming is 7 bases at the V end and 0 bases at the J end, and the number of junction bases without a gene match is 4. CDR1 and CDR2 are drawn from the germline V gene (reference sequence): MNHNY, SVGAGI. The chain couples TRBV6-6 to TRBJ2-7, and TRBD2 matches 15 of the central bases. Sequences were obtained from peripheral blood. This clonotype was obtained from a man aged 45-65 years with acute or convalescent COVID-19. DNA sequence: TGTGCCAGCACCGGGACTAGCGGGGGGAGCTCCTACGAGCAGTACTTC. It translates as CASTGTSGGSSYEQYF.